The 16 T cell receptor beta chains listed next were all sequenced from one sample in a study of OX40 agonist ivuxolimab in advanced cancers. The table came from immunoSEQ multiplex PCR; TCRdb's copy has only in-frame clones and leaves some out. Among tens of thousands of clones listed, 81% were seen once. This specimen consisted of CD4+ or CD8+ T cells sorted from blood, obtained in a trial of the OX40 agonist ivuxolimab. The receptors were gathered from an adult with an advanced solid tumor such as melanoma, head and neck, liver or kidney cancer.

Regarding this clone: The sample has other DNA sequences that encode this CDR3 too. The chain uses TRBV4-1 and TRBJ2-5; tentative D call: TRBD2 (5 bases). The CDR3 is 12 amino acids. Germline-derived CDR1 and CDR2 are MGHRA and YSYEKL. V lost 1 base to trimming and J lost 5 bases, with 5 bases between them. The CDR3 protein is CASSQGGETQYF. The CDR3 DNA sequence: TGCGCCAGCAGCCAAGGCGGGGAGACCCAGTACTTC.

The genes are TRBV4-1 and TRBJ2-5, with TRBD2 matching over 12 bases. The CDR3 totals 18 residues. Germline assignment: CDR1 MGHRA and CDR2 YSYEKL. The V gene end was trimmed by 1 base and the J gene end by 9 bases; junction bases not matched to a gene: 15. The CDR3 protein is CASSQGTLAGGARKAQYF. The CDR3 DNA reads TGCGCCAGCAGCCAAGGGACACTAGCGGGGGGTGCCCGAAAGGCCCAGTACTTC.

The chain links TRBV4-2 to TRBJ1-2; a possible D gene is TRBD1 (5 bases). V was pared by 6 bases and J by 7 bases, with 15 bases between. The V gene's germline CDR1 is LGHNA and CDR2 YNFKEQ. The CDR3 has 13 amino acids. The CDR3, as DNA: TGTGCCAGCAGTGCTCTTAGGGGCCCTGGCTACACCTTC. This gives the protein CASSALRGPGYTF.

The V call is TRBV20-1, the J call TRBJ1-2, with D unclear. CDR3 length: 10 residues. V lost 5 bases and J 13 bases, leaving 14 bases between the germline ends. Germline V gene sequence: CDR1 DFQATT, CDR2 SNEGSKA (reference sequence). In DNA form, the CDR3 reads TGCAGTGCTTTAGTGCCGGCCACCACCTTC. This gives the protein CSALVPATTF.

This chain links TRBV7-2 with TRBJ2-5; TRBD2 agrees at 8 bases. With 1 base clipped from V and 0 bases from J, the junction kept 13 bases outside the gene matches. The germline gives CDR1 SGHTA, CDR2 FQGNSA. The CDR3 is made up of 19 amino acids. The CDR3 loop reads CASSLVRGGLNPYQETQYF. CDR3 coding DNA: TGTGCCAGCAGCTTAGTTCGGGGGGGCTTAAATCCGTACCAAGAGACCCAGTACTTC. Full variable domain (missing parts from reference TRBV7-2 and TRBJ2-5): GAGVSQSPSNKVTEKGKDVELRCDPISGHTALYWYRQSLGQGLEFLIYFQGNSAPDKSGLPSDRFSAERTGGSVSTLTIQRTQQEDSAVYLCASSLVRGGLNPYQETQYFGPGTRLLVL.

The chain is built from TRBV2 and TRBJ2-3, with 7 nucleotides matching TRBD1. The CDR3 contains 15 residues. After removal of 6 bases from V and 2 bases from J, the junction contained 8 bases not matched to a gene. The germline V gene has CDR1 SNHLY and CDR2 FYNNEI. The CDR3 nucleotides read TGTGCCAGCAGGCAGGACAGGACCTTCACAGATACGCAGTATTTT. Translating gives CASRQDRTFTDTQYF.

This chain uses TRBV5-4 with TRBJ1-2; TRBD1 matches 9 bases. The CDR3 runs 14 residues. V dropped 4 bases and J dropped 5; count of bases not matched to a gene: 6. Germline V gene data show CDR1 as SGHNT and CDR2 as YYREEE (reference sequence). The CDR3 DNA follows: TGTGCCAGCAGCGAGGGACAGGGCAAATATGGCTACACCTTC. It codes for CASSEGQGKYGYTF.

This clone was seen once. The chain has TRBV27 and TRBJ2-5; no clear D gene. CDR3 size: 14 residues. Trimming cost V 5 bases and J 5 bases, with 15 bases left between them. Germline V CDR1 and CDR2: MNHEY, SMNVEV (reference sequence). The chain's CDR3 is CASSTPGSRETQYF. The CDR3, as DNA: TGTGCCAGCAGTACCCCAGGCAGTAGGGAGACCCAGTACTTC.

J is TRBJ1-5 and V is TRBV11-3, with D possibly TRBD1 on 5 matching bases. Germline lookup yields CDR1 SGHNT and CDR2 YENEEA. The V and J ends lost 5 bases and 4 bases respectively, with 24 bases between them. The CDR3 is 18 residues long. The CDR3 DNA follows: TGTGCCAGCAGCCCACAAATTAATCCGGGACTCGGAAATCAGCCCCAGCATTTT. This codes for CASSPQINPGLGNQPQHF.

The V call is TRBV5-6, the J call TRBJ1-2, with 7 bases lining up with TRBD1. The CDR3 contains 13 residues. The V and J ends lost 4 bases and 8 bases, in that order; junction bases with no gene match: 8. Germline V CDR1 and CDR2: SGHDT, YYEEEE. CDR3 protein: CASSPGQVGGYTF. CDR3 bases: TGTGCCAGCAGCCCCGGACAGGTGGGCGGCTACACCTTC.

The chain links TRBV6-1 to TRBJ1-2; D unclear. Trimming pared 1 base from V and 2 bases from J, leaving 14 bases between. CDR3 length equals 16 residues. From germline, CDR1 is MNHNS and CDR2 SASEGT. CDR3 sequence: CASSEDLREPNYGYTF. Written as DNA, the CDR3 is TGTGCCAGCAGTGAAGACCTCCGGGAGCCGAACTATGGCTACACCTTC.

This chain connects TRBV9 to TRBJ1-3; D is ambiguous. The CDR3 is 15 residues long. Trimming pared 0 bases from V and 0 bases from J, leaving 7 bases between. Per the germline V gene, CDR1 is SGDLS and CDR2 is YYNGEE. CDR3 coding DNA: TGTGCCAGCAGCGTAGGATCGGTCTCTGGAAACACCATATATTTT. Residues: CASSVGSVSGNTIYF.

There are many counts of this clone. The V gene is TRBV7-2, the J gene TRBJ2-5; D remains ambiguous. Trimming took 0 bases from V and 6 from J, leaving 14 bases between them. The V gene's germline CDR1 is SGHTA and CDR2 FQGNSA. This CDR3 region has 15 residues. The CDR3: CASSLALGTEKTQYF. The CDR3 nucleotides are TGTGCCAGCAGCTTAGCTTTGGGCACCGAAAAGACCCAGTACTTC.

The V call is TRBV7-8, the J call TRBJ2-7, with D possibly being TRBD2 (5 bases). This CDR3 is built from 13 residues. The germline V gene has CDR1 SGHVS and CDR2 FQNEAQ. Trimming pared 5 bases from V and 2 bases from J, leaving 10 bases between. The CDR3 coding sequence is TGTGCCAGCAGCGCCTCCGGGGCCTACGAGCAGTACTTC. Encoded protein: CASSASGAYEQYF. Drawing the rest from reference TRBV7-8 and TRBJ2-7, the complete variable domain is GAGVSQSPRYKVAKRGQDVALRCDPISGHVSLFWYQQALGQGPEFLTYFQNEAQLDKSGLPSDRFFAERPEGSVSTLKIQRTQQEDSAVYLCASSASGAYEQYFGPGTRLTVT.

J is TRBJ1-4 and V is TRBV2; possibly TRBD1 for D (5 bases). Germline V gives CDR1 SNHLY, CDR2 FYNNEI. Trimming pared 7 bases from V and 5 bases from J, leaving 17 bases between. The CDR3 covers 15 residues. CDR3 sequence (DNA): TGTGCCAGCACGGGGCTCGTGTCCGTCAATGAAAAACTGTTTTTT. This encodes CASTGLVSVNEKLFF.

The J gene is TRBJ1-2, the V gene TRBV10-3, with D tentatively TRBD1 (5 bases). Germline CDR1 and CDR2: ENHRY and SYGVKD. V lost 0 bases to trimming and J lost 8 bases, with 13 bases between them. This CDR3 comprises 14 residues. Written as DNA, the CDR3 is TGTGCCATCAGTGAGTCGCGGGGAGGGGTCGGCTACACCTTC. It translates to CAISESRGGVGYTF.